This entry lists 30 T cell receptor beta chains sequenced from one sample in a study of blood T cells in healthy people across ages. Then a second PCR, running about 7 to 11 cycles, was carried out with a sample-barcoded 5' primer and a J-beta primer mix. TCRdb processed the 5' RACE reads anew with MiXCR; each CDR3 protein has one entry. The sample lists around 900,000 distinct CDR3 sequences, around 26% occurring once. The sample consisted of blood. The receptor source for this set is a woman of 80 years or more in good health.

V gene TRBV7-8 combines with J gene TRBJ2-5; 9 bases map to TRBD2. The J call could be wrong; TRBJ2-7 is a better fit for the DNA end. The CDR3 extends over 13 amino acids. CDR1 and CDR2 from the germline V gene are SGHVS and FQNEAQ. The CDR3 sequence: CASSSGLANEQYF. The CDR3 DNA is TGTGCCAGCAGCTCTGGACTAGCGAACGAGCAGTACTTC.

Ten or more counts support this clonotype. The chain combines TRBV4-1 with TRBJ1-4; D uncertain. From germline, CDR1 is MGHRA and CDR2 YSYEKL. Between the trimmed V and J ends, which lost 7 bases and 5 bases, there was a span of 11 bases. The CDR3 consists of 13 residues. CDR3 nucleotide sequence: TGCGCCAGCAAGGCTAGAACAAATGAAAAACTGTTTTTT. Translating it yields CASKARTNEKLFF.

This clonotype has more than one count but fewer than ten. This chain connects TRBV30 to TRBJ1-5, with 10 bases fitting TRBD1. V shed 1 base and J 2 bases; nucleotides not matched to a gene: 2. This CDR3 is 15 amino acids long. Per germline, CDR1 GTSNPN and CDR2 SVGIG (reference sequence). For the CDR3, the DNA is TGTGCCTGGAGTGAGGGGACAGGGGGCAATCAGCCCCAGCATTTT. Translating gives CAWSEGTGGNQPQHF.

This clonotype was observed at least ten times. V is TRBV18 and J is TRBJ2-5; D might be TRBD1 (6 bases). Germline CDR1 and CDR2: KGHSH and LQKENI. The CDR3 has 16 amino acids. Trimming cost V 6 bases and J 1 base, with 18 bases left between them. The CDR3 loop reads CASSRRDTGRQETQYF. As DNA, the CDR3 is TGTGCCAGCTCCCGCCGGGACACTGGGCGCCAAGAGACCCAGTACTTC.

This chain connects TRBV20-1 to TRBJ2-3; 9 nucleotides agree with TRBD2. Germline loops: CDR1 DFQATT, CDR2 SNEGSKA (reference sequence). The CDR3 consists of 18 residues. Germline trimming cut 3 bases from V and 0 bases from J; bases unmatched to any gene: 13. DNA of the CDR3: TGCAGTGCTAGGCGACATAGCGGGGGCCTCCTTAGCACAGATACGCAGTATTTT. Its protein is CSARRHSGGLLSTDTQYF.

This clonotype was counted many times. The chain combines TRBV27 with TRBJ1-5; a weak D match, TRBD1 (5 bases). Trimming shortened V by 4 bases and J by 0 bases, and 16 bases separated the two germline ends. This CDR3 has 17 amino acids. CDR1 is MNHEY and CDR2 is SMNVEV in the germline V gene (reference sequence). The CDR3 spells CASSSFQGLTSNQPQHF. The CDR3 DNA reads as TGTGCCAGCAGTTCATTTCAGGGACTGACTAGCAATCAGCCCCAGCATTTT.

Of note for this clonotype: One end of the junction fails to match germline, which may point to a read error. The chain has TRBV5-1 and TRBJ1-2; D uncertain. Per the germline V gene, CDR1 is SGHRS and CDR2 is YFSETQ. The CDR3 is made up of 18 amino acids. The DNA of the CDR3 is TGCGCCAGCGGCTTGTGGTCGGGGAACCGAGGGCCCAACTATGGCTACACCTTC. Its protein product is CASGLWSGNRGPNYGYTF.

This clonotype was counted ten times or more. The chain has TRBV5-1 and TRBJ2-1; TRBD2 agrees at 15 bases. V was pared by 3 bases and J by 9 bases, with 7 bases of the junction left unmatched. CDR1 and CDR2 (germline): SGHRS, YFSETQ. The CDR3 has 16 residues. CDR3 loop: CASSSGLAGGPVEQFF. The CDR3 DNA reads TGCGCCAGCAGCTCAGGACTAGCGGGGGGGCCCGTTGAGCAGTTCTTC.

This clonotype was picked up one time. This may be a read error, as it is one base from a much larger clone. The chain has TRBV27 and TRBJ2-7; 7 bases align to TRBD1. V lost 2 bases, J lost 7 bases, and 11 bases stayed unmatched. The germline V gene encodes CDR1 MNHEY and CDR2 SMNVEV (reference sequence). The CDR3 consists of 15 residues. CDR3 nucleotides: TGTGCCAGCAGTTTACGAGTGGACAGGTACAATGAGCAGTACTTC. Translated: CASSLRVDRYNEQYF.

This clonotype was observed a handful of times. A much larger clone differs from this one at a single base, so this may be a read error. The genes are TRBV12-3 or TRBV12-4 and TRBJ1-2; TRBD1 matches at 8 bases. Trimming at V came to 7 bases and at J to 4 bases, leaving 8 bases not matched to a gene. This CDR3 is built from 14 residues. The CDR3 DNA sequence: TGTGCCAGCAACCAGGGGGCCTTAACCTATGGCTACACCTTC. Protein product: CASNQGALTYGYTF.

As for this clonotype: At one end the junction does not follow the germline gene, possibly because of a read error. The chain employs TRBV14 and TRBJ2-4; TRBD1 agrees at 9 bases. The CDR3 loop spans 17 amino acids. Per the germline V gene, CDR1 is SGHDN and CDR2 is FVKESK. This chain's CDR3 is CASSQGQGFLAKNIRYF. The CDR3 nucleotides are TGTGCCAGCAGCCAGGGACAGGGTTTCCTAGCCAAAAACATTCGGTACTTC.

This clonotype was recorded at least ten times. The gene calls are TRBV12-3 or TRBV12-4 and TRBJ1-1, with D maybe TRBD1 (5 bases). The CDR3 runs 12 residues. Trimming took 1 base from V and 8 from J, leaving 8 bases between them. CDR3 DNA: TGTGCCAGCAGTTTAGGGGGGTTCGAAGCTTTCTTT. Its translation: CASSLGGFEAFF.

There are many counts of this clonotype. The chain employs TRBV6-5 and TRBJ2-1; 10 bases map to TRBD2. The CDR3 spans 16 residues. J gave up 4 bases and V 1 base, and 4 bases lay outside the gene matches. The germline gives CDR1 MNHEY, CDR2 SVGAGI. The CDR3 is CASSYFTSGEYNEQFF. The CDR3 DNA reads TGTGCCAGCAGTTACTTCACTAGCGGGGAATACAATGAGCAGTTCTTC.

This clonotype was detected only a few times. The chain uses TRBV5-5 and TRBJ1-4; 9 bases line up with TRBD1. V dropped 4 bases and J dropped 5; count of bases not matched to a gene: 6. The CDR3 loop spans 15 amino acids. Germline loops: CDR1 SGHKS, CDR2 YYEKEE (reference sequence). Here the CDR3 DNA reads TGTGCCAGCAGCGCACCGGGACAGGGAAATGAAAAACTGTTTTTT. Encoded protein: CASSAPGQGNEKLFF.

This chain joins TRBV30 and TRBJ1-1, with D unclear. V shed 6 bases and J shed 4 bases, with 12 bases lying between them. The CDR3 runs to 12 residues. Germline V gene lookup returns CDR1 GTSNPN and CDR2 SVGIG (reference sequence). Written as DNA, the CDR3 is TGTGCCTGCCACCGAGTGGCCACTGAAGCTTTCTTT. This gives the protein CACHRVATEAFF.

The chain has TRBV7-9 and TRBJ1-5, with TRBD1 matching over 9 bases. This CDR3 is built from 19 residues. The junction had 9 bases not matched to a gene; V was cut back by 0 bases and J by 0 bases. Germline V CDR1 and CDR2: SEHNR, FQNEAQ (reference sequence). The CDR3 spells CASSLAWGTGRNSNQPQHF. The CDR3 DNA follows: TGTGCCAGCAGCTTAGCGTGGGGGACAGGGAGAAATAGCAATCAGCCCCAGCATTTT.

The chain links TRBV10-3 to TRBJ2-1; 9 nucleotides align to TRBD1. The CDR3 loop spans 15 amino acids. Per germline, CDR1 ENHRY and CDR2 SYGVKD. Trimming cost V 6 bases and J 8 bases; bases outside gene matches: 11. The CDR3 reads CAIRLGTGYWDEQFF. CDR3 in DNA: TGTGCCATCAGGCTCGGGACAGGGTACTGGGATGAGCAGTTCTTC.

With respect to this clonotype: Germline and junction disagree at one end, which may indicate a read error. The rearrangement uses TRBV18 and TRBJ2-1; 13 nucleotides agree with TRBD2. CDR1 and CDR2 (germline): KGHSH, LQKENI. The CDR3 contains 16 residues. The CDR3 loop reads CASSPQGLAGINVQFF. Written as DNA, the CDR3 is TGTGCCAGCTCACCCCAGGGACTAGCGGGAATCAATGTGCAGTTCTTC.

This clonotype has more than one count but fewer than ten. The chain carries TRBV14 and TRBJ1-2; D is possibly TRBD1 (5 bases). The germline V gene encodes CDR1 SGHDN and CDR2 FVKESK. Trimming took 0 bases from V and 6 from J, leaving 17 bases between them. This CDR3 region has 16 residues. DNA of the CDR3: TGTGCCAGCAGCCAAGAGAAGGGGTTTCCCCCCAATGGCTACACCTTC. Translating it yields CASSQEKGFPPNGYTF.

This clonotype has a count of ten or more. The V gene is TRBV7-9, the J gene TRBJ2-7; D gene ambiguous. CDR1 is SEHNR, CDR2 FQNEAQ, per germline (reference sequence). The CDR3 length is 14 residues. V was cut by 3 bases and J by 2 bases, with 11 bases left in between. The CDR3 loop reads CASSLGRDTYEQYF. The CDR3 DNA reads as TGTGCCAGCAGCTTGGGAAGGGATACCTACGAGCAGTACTTC.

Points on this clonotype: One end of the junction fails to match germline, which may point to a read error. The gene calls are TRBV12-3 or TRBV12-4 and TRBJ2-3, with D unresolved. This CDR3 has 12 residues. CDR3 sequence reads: CASRLLSDAQYF. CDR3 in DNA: TGTGCCAGCAGACTGCTATCAGATGCGCAGTATTTT.

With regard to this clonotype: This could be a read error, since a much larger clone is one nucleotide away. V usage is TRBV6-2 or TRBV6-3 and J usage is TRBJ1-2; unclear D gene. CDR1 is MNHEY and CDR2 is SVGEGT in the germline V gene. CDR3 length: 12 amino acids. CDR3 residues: CASSAANYGYIF. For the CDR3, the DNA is TGTGCCAGCAGTGCGGCAAACTATGGCTACATCTTC.

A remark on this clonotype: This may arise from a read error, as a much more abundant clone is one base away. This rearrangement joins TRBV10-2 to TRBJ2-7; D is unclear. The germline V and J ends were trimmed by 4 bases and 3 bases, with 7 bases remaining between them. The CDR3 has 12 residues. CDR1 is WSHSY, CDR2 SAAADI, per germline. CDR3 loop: CASSVRNYEQYF. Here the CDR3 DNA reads TGCGCCAGCAGTGTGCGGAACTACGAGCAGTACTTC.

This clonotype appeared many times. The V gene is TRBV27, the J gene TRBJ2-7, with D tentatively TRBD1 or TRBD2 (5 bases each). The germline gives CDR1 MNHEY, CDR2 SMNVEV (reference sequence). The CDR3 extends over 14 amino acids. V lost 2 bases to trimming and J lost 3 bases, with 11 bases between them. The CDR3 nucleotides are TGTGCCAGCAGTTTAGGCAGTGGGGGCTACGAGCAGTACTTC. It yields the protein CASSLGSGGYEQYF.

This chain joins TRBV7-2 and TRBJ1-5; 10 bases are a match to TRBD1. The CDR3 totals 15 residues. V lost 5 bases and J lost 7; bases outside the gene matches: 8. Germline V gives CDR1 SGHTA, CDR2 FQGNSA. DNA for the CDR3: TGTGCCAGCAGCCCCGGGACAGGGGCAGGACAGCCCCAGCATTTT. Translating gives CASSPGTGAGQPQHF.

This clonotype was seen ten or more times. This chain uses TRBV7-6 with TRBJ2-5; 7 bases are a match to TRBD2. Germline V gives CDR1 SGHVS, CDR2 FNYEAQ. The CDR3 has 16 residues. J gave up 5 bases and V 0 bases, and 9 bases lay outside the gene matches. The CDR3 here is CASSLALPGGGETQYF. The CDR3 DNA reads TGTGCCAGCAGCTTAGCGTTGCCGGGGGGAGGGGAGACCCAGTACTTC.

CDR3 in amino acids: CSARDSRQGPYNEQFF. Here the CDR3 DNA reads TGCAGTGCTAGAGATTCCCGACAGGGGCCCTACAATGAGCAGTTCTTC. The genes are TRBV20-1 and TRBJ2-1; 8 bases align to TRBD1. The germline CDR1 and CDR2 sequences are DFQATT and SNEGSKA (reference sequence). V gave up 0 bases and J gave up 2 bases; unmatched junction bases: 6. The CDR3 has 16 residues.

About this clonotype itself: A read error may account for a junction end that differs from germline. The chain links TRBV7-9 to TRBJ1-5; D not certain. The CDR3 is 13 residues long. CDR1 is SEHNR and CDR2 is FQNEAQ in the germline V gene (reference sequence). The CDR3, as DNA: TGTGCCAGCAGTTCACTTAGCAATCAGCCCCGGCATTTT. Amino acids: CASSSLSNQPRHF.

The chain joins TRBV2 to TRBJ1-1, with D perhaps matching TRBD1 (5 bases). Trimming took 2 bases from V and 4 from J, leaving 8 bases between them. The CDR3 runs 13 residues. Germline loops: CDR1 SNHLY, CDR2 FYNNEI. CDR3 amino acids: CASSETQGTEAFF. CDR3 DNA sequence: TGTGCCAGCAGTGAAACTCAGGGCACTGAAGCTTTCTTT.

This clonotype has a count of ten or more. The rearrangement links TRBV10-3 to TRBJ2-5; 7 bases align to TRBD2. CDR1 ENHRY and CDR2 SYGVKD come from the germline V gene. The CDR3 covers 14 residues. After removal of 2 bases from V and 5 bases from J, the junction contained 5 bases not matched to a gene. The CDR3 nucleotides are TGTGCCATCAGTGAGGTCGCGGGGGTGGAGACCCAGTACTTC. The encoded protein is CAISEVAGVETQYF.